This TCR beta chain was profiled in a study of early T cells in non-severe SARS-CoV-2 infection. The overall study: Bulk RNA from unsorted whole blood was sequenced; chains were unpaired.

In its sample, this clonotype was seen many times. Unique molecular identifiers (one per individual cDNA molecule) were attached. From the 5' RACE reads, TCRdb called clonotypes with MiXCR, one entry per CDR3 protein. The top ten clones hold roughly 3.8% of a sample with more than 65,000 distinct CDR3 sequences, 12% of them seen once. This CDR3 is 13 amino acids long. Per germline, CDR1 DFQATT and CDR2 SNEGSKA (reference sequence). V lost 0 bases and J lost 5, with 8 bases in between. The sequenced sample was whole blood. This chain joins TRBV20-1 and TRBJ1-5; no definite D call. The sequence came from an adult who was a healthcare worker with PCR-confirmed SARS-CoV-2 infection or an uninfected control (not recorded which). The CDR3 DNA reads TGCAGTGCTAGAGAGGACTTAGATCAGCCCCAGCATTTT. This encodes CSAREDLDQPQHF.